This entry lists 28 T cell receptor beta chains sequenced from one sample in a study of regulatory T cells in long-lasting Graves disease. In building TCR beta libraries, iRepertoire HTBI primers were used together with Arm-PCR of CDR3 regions. TCRdb re-analysed the multiplex PCR reads in MiXCR, keeping a single row per CDR3 protein. The sample includes some 500,000 distinct CDR3 sequences, roughly a sixth seen only once; the top ten take approximately 25%. Described time point: newly diagnosed GD, antithyroid drugs for less than 3 months. PBMC-derived RNA was used for the TCR library. These data also formed part of another study, on T cells in Graves' hyperthyroidism and ophthalmopathy.

The input for sequencing was peripheral blood mononuclear cells (PBMCs), taken at new diagnosis, from a patient treated with antithyroid drugs. These receptors originate from a middle-aged woman with Graves disease.

V gene TRBV5-1 combines with J gene TRBJ1-1, with TRBD1 matching 8 bases. J gave up 0 bases and V 4 bases, and 14 bases lay outside the gene matches. CDR3 length: 18 residues. Germline V gene data show CDR1 as SGHRS and CDR2 as YFSETQ. The CDR3 reads CASSPRPTGAPLNTEAFF. Written as DNA, the CDR3 is TGCGCCAGCAGCCCCCGTCCGACAGGGGCCCCTTTGAACACTGAAGCTTTCTTT.

This clonotype was found many times. This chain joins TRBV12-3 or TRBV12-4 and TRBJ1-2, with a tentative D call TRBD1 (6 bases). The CDR3 has 15 amino acids. V was trimmed by 5 bases and J by 5 bases, leaving 18 bases between them. Written as DNA, the CDR3 is TGTGCCAGCAGTCTTTCAGGGGACGCCTCTTATGGCTACACCTTC. Translation: CASSLSGDASYGYTF.

The chain is built from TRBV19 and TRBJ2-3; D ambiguous. This CDR3 is built from 14 residues. The V and J ends lost 0 bases and 2 bases respectively, with 6 bases between them. From germline, CDR1 is LNHDA and CDR2 SQIVND (reference sequence). The CDR3 DNA follows: TGTGCCAGTAGTATAGAGATCCTCACAGATACGCAGTATTTT. It is translated as CASSIEILTDTQYF.

This clonotype was observed a few times. The genes are TRBV9 and TRBJ1-1; D is possibly TRBD1 (5 bases). Trimming took off 0 bases at V and 0 bases at J, with 24 bases between the two ends. Per germline, CDR1 SGDLS and CDR2 YYNGEE. The CDR3 runs to 20 residues. CDR3 sequence (DNA): TGTGCCAGCAGCGTAGGAAACGAGGTGGTGCAGGGCCGCCTGAACACTGAAGCTTTCTTT. It yields the protein CASSVGNEVVQGRLNTEAFF.

This clonotype was seen many times. The chain joins TRBV15 to TRBJ2-4, with D perhaps matching TRBD1 or TRBD2 (6 bases each). Germline V gene lookup returns CDR1 LNHNV and CDR2 YYDKDF (reference sequence). The V and J ends lost 0 bases and 3 bases respectively, with 15 bases between them. The CDR3 totals 17 residues. CDR3 loop: CATSRDLAGGRKNIQYF. In nucleotides, the CDR3 is TGTGCCACCAGCAGAGATTTGGCCGGGGGCCGCAAAAACATTCAGTACTTC.

Ten or more counts support this clonotype. This sequence joins TRBV24-1 and TRBJ1-1; no definite D call. CDR1 KGHDR and CDR2 SFDVKD come from the germline V gene. Trimming stripped 3 bases from V and 3 bases from J, with 7 bases between. The CDR3 is 13 amino acids. Here the CDR3 DNA reads TGTGCCACCAGTGATGCGATGGACACTGAAGCTTTCTTT. Translation gives CATSDAMDTEAFF.

The chain is built from TRBV6-2 or TRBV6-3 and TRBJ2-2; D is uncertain. The germline gives CDR1 MNHEY, CDR2 SVGEGT. Trimming took 0 bases from V and 5 from J, leaving 4 bases between them. The CDR3 spans 13 residues. The CDR3 DNA sequence: TGTGCCAGCAGTTACTCGGAAACCGGGGAGCTGTTTTTT. As protein: CASSYSETGELFF.

In the case of this clonotype: A much larger clone is a single base away; this may be a read error. CDR3 sequence (DNA): TGTGCCAGCAGCCACAGGGGAGGGTACATTAATGTAAAACTGTTTTTT. Protein sequence: CASSHRGGYINVKLFF. The chain employs TRBV3-1 and TRBJ1-4; tentatively, D is TRBD1 (6 bases). This CDR3 is built from 16 residues. The germline gives CDR1 LGHDT, CDR2 YNNKEL (reference sequence).

This clonotype showed up many times. The chain recombines TRBV2 with TRBJ1-1, with TRBD1 matching 10 bases. The length of the CDR3 is 19 residues. The J segment lost 4 bases and the V segment lost 7 bases, leaving 21 bases of the junction unmatched. Germline CDR1 and CDR2: SNHLY and FYNNEI. CDR3 loop: CASIGALGTGEGVGTEAFF. CDR3 coding DNA: TGTGCCAGCATCGGCGCCCTGGGGACAGGGGAAGGGGTAGGCACTGAAGCTTTCTTT. The full variable domain, in which reference TRBV2 and TRBJ1-1 provide the parts outside the CDR3, is EPEVTQTPSHQVTQMGQEVILRCVPISNHLYFYWYRQILGQKVEFLVSFYNNEISEKSEIFDDQFSVERPDGSNFTLKIRSTKLEDSAMYFCASIGALGTGEGVGTEAFFGQGTRLTVV.

This clonotype was counted only a few times. CDR3 sequence: CATSDGAVGKNIQYF. The CDR3 region has the DNA TGTGCCACCAGTGATGGGGCAGTAGGCAAAAACATTCAGTACTTC. The chain is built from TRBV24-1 and TRBJ2-4; the D gene is possibly TRBD1 (5 bases). This CDR3 contains 15 residues. Trimming pared 3 bases from V and 3 bases from J, leaving 11 bases between. Germline V gene data show CDR1 as KGHDR and CDR2 as SFDVKD.

The chain uses TRBV6-5 and TRBJ2-7; 8 bases map to TRBD1. The junction had 7 bases not matched to a gene; V was cut back by 4 bases and J by 5 bases. The CDR3 runs 14 residues. The germline V gene has CDR1 MNHEY and CDR2 SVGAGI. Written as DNA, the CDR3 is TGTGCCAGCAGTTTCTCTGACAGGGGTCACGAGCAGTACTTC. This codes for CASSFSDRGHEQYF.

This clonotype was seen a handful of times. The chain carries TRBV6-1 and TRBJ1-1; no clear D gene. This CDR3 has 14 amino acids. V dropped 4 bases and J dropped 4 bases, with 13 bases sitting between them. Germline V gives CDR1 MNHNS, CDR2 SASEGT. CDR3 region: CASSVRMGSTEAFF. The CDR3 DNA sequence: TGTGCCAGCAGTGTGCGGATGGGGAGCACTGAAGCTTTCTTT.

J is TRBJ2-4 and V is TRBV6-1; D not certain. The CDR3 contains 12 residues. Germline V gene data show CDR1 as MNHNS and CDR2 as SASEGT. V was clipped by 8 bases and J by 8 bases, with 13 bases between them. CDR3 loop: CASRGIKDIQYF. CDR3 in DNA: TGTGCCAGCCGAGGAATCAAGGACATTCAGTACTTC.

There are a few counts of this clonotype. The J gene is TRBJ2-7, the V gene TRBV9, with D maybe TRBD2 (5 bases). V was clipped by 0 bases and J by 1 base, with 11 bases between them. The CDR3 runs 15 residues. Germline V gives CDR1 SGDLS, CDR2 YYNGEE. The CDR3 spells CASSVDSTGSYEQYF. For the CDR3, the DNA is TGTGCCAGCAGCGTAGATTCGACGGGATCCTACGAGCAGTACTTC.

The chain joins TRBV6-2 or TRBV6-3 to TRBJ2-2; unclear D gene. The CDR3 sequence is 12 residues long. Trimming shortened V by 5 bases and J by 7 bases, and 8 bases separated the two germline ends. Germline V gene data show CDR1 as MNHEY and CDR2 as SVGEGT. CDR3 sequence: CASSERVGELFF. CDR3 nucleotide sequence: TGTGCCAGCAGTGAAAGGGTCGGGGAGCTGTTTTTT.

This clonotype was counted ten times or more. The V and J genes are TRBV6-5 and TRBJ2-3; tentatively, D is TRBD1 (5 bases). The CDR3 length is 15 residues. Germline V CDR1 and CDR2: MNHEY, SVGAGI. V lost 2 bases to trimming and J lost 1 base, with 10 bases between them. The CDR3 loop reads CASSYTQGGTDTQYF. The CDR3, as DNA: TGTGCCAGCAGTTACACCCAGGGCGGCACAGATACGCAGTATTTT.

This clonotype was seen only a few times. The genes are TRBV28 and TRBJ2-4, with 8 positions matching TRBD2. The junction had 11 bases not matched to a gene; V was cut back by 6 bases and J by 1 base. Germline assignment: CDR1 MDHEN and CDR2 SYDVKM. The CDR3 spans 17 residues. CDR3 protein: CASSPRRAGEAKNIQYF. CDR3 coding DNA: TGTGCCAGCAGCCCCAGAAGAGCGGGGGAGGCCAAAAACATTCAGTACTTC. The full variable domain, in which reference TRBV28 and TRBJ2-4 provide the parts outside the CDR3, is DVKVTQSSRYLVKRTGEKVFLECVQDMDHENMFWYRQDPGLGLRLIYFSYDVKMKEKGDIPEGYSVSREKKERFSLILESASTNQTSMYLCASSPRRAGEAKNIQYFGAGTRLSVL.

This clonotype was seen repeatedly, ten times or more. CDR3 sequence reads: CASSPQGNEQFF. CDR3 DNA sequence: TGTGCCAGCAGCCCCCAGGGAAATGAGCAGTTCTTC. The genes are TRBV7-9 and TRBJ2-1; a weak D match, TRBD1 (5 bases). The CDR3 loop spans 12 amino acids. From germline, CDR1 is SEHNR and CDR2 FQNEAQ (reference sequence). V shed 5 bases and J shed 7 bases, with 9 bases lying between them.

This clonotype appeared a few times. J is TRBJ2-1 and V is TRBV4-1, with 11 bases matching TRBD2. Unmatched junction bases numbered 7, after V lost 2 bases and J lost 7 bases. The CDR3 is 16 amino acids. Germline-derived CDR1 and CDR2 are MGHRA and YSYEKL. This CDR3 is CASSQHHSGGVNEQFF. CDR3 coding DNA: TGCGCCAGCAGCCAACACCATAGCGGGGGGGTAAATGAGCAGTTCTTC.

The chain carries TRBV4-1 and TRBJ2-3, with 9 bases that match TRBD1. The DNA end favors TRBJ2-7, so the J call may be wrong. The CDR3 is made up of 22 amino acids. The germline V gene has CDR1 MGHRA and CDR2 YSYEKL. The CDR3 is CASSRLSRDRDFLSPSSYEQYF. As DNA, the CDR3 is TGCGCCAGCAGCCGATTAAGCCGGGACAGGGATTTTCTTTCCCCCTCCTCCTACGAGCAGTACTTC.

The chain recombines TRBV29-1 with TRBJ2-1, with TRBD1 as a possible D gene (6 bases). Trimming took off 0 bases at V and 4 bases at J, with 16 bases between the two ends. The CDR3 totals 16 residues. Germline V gene lookup returns CDR1 SQVTM and CDR2 ANQGSEA. The CDR3 region has the DNA TGCAGCGTTGAAGATCCCACAGGGAGTGGGTACAATGAGCAGTTCTTC. This sequence encodes CSVEDPTGSGYNEQFF.

This clonotype came up many times. The V and J genes are TRBV28 and TRBJ1-1; the D is unclear. The germline V gene encodes CDR1 MDHEN and CDR2 SYDVKM. The CDR3 totals 13 residues. V was shortened by 6 bases and J by 5 bases, with 13 bases between the two germline ends. CDR3 protein: CASRLTSGTEAFF. The CDR3 DNA reads TGTGCCAGCAGGTTGACCTCGGGGACTGAAGCTTTCTTT.

There are many counts of this clonotype. The gene calls are TRBV28 and TRBJ2-3; the D gene is possibly TRBD1 (6 bases). Germline V gene data show CDR1 as MDHEN and CDR2 as SYDVKM. Trimming removed 5 bases from V and 0 bases from J, with 12 bases in between. The length of the CDR3 is 15 residues. The CDR3 nucleotides read TGTGCCAGCAGTACGCCAGGGGAAAGCACAGATACGCAGTATTTT. Protein: CASSTPGESTDTQYF.

This clonotype was counted ten times or more. The rearrangement uses TRBV5-6 and TRBJ2-7; 9 bases fit TRBD1. CDR1 and CDR2 (germline): SGHDT, YYEEEE. The CDR3 is made up of 14 amino acids. Trimming took 7 bases from V and 4 from J; bases not matched to a gene: 9. In nucleotides, the CDR3 is TGTGCCAGCTTATCGGGGACAGGGCGTTACGAGCAGTACTTC. Translation gives CASLSGTGRYEQYF.

Ten or more counts support this clonotype. The chain couples TRBV13 to TRBJ1-1; 11 positions agree with TRBD1. Germline values: CDR1 PRHDT, CDR2 FYEKMQ (reference sequence). The J segment lost 0 bases and the V segment lost 5 bases, leaving 5 bases of the junction unmatched. The CDR3 has 16 residues. The CDR3 bases are TGTGCCAGCAGCCCGCGGGACAGGGGGTTGAACACTGAAGCTTTCTTT. It specifies CASSPRDRGLNTEAFF.

V usage is TRBV11-2 and J usage is TRBJ2-6, with unresolved D. Germline values: CDR1 SGHAT, CDR2 FQNNGV. V lost 7 bases, J lost 0 bases, and 10 bases lay in between. The CDR3 totals 15 residues. CDR3 DNA: TGTGCCAGCACACAAATGGGCTCTGGGGCCAACGTCCTGACTTTC. The encoded protein is CASTQMGSGANVLTF. Using reference TRBV11-2 and TRBJ2-6 for the parts outside the CDR3, the full variable domain is EAGVAQSPRYKIIEKRQSVAFWCNPISGHATLYWYQQILGQGPKLLIQFQNNGVVDDSQLPKDRFSAERLKGVDSTLKIQPAKLEDSAVYLCASTQMGSGANVLTFGAGSRLTVL.

Concerning this clonotype: Germline and junction disagree at one end, which may indicate a read error. The rearrangement links TRBV4-1 to TRBJ1-2; D call uncertain. The CDR3 covers 15 residues. Per germline, CDR1 MGHRA and CDR2 YSYEKL. The CDR3 DNA reads as TGCGCCAGCAGCCAAGATTGGGCAGGCGACTATGGCAACACCTTC. This sequence encodes CASSQDWAGDYGNTF.

Many counts were recorded for this clonotype. The chain recombines TRBV5-1 with TRBJ1-5; possible D gene TRBD1, 6 bases. This CDR3 comprises 15 residues. Germline CDR1 is SGHRS and CDR2 is YFSETQ. V was pared by 1 base and J by 1 base, with 9 bases between. The DNA of the CDR3 is TGCGCCAGCAGCTTGACAGGGCAAAGCAATCAGCCCCAGCATTTT. This translates into CASSLTGQSNQPQHF.